Below, one T cell receptor beta chain is given with its context. This clone appeared a single time. Its antigen specificity is not known. Nothing much larger sits one base from this clone, and base qualities are not available. This entry is derived from a study of cytomegalovirus exposure and HLA in healthy donors (dated by TCRdb to 2016 to 2017). Regarding the complete study: According to an earlier analysis of a few hundred of the donors, about 180 million T cells yielded roughly 110 million unique TCR beta sequences and 250 to 350 Gb of sequence data. Roughly 290 gigabases of sequencing data and 70 million to 100 million unique TCR sequences made up an early release that covered approximately 620 HLA-typed donors. Among the approximately 400 genotyped donors, under 90% belonged to the genetic ancestry cluster associated with self-reported Caucasian donors. The study aimed to test whether cataloging public T cell receptors could reveal signatures of past pathogen exposure. Using immunosequencing, the study profiled T cell repertoires from 500 to 800 subjects and related those repertoires to cytomegalovirus serostatus. In addition to the first cohort of 666 subjects, a separate validation cohort of about 120 different subjects was used. High-throughput TCR immunosequencing, statistical association of individual TCRs with disease status, and machine learning were combined to predict cytomegalovirus infection status. A later analysis re-examined previously published TCR beta repertoires from more than 550 donors and added high-resolution HLA genotyping to investigate patterns of TCR occurrence. Rather than drawing on any new phenotypic data, the later analysis identified candidate immune exposures from TCR beta sequences and the way those sequences occurred across donors. An earlier analysis of approximately 640 of the donors applied high-throughput TCR beta sequencing to assess whether each TCR beta V gene segment acted as functional or pseudogenic. Donor age, sex, ethnicity and CMV serostatus were compiled together with the repertoire data. A later genetic analysis took genome-wide SNP genotypes for 398 of the 666 donors and used that subset as a discovery cohort. All discovery cohort repertoires had been generated using a single sequencing platform. Both class I and class II loci were covered by HLA typing, at four-digit resolution. The number of donors typed differed by locus, with roughly 629-640 for A, B, C, DRB1 and DQB1, roughly 550 for DQA1, approximately 580 for DPA1, and around 450 for DPB1. Because of strong linkage in the cohort, roughly five DR-DQ haplotypes were treated as single units for association and clustering. On average, approximately 250,000 unique TCR beta nucleotide sequences were sequenced per donor among fewer than 500 genotyped donors of the cohort, with 15% to 20% of those sequences being non-productive. Overall results and qualifications from the work: Most TCR sequences were seen in very few donors, while some public TCRs were found in many individuals. CMV serostatus was the only immune exposure information available for the cohort. A later analysis associated about 17,000 TCR beta sequences with specific HLA alleles at a false discovery rate of 0.05. In vitro tests confirmed that a few of the cytomegalovirus-associated TCR beta chains recognize cytomegalovirus antigens. The presence/absence analyses assumed that sequencing depth was roughly uniform across donors, and that assumption may not be true. The earlier analysis of around 600 of the donors excluded seventeen rarely observed V segments, including chromosome 9 orphons, because counts were too low. In a later analysis, most CMV-associated TCR beta chains were found to appear HLA-restricted, with HLA associations seemingly driven largely by CMV exposure. When HLA alleles, especially DR and DQ, strongly co-occurred, attributing TCR associations to individual alleles was difficult. V-gene and J-gene trimming of TCR beta chains was associated with a missense DCLRE1C variant in a later genetic analysis, and the association was replicated in an independent cohort. Several of the top co-occurrence clusters appeared to be linked to parvovirus B19, influenza, CMV and Epstein-Barr virus, according to a later analysis. In the study, approximately 150 TCR beta chains were listed as associated with cytomegalovirus. The 87-base-pair reads could not distinguish some IMGT-functional V segments, including TRBV6-2 and TRBV6-3, so those segments were excluded. A later analysis found that TCR association rates varied across HLA loci, with DRB1 alleles showing the most associated TCRs and HLA-C alleles the fewest. In a later analysis, HLA-associated TCR beta chains were found to be more clonally expanded and to have lower generation probabilities than equally common non-associated chains. The classifier was reported to diagnose cytomegalovirus status with high specificity and sensitivity in both the original cohort and the validation cohort. The sequencing pipeline was judged likely to have produced a cluster of highly shared sequence variants as a technical artifact. Correlated functional status among segregating V segments might reflect linkage disequilibrium, but an unknown experimental factor could not be ruled out. A later genetic analysis reported fewer N-insertions in productive TCRs among donors in an Asian-associated ancestry cluster than the roughly 700-donor mean. The authors suggested that the approach could potentially be generalized to other disease states and immunological phenotypes. A further reported finding was that TCR beta sequences accurately predicted the HLA-A and HLA-B alleles for most subjects in the first cohort. In this cohort, only TCR beta chains were sequenced, and detectable features were limited by the absence of alpha or paired-chain data. An earlier analysis of several hundred of the donors showed that most TCR beta V segments appeared in productive rearrangements either about 87% or about 30% of the time, which broadly matched IMGT annotations. HLA typing was unavailable for some donors at each locus, so association tests used only the typed subset.

From the germline V gene, CDR1 is SGHVS and CDR2 is FNYEAQ. Inclusive of the bounding cysteine and phenylalanine, the CDR3 is 12 residues long. Left in the record is the CDR3 DNA by itself, 36 bases read in frame from the first base. The junction carries 7 bases between V and J, which are trimmed by 5 bases and 6 bases respectively. The cohort comprised hundreds of healthy bone marrow donors. At the time of sampling, all cohort members were nominally healthy, though unrecorded immune exposures were likely present. The donor tested CMV seropositive, placing the donor among the 310 or so seropositive members of the cohort. A peripheral blood sample was collected from each donor, and TCR beta sequencing was performed on peripheral blood mononuclear cells. The Qiagen DNeasy Blood Extraction Kit was used to extract genomic DNA from the blood cell samples. Receptor amplification or capture employed the immunoSEQ multiplex PCR assay. A mixture of 60 forward primers for TCR Vbeta segments and 13 reverse primers for TCR Jbeta segments was used in the multiplex PCR. A multiplex PCR assay on genomic DNA amplified the CDR3 region of rearranged TCR beta genes. The amplified TCR beta libraries were sequenced on the Illumina HiSeq System as 87-base-pair reads. In the paper's pipeline: In a later analysis, about 80 million unique TCR beta chains were counted across the approximately 640 repertoires, and some 10 million of these chains were shared by at least two donors. Raw reads were error-corrected and collapsed into unique sequences with a nearest-neighbor algorithm that merged closely related sequences to remove PCR and sequencing errors. V, D and J gene segments were assigned by aligning CDR3 sequences to IMGT reference sequences. Each retained sequence needed at least a six-nucleotide match to both a V gene segment and a J gene segment. A rearrangement was called productive if the CDR3 had no stop codons and remained in frame with V and J, and every other rearrangement was called non-productive. Following IMGT convention, CDR3 was defined as the stretch from the second conserved V-encoded cysteine up to the conserved J-encoded phenylalanine. The earlier analysis of about 570 of the donors excluded any sequence lacking an unambiguous match to a single V gene segment. An earlier analysis of about 590 of the donors classified V segments as functional when productive rearrangements were above 56.7% and as segregating when the standard deviation between donors was above 5%. To diagnose cytomegalovirus status from the catalog of TCR beta chain sequences, a statistical classification framework was built. In a later analysis, TCR nucleotide sequences were compared against IMGT/GENE-DB human TR gene sequences so that V and J genes could be assigned. A later analysis assigned CDR3 sequences and most-parsimonious VDJ recombination scenarios with the TCRdist pipeline. In a later analysis, each TCR beta chain was defined by its CDR3 amino acid sequence together with its V-gene family, and reads without a unique V-gene family were excluded. A later analysis removed several hundred highly shared, low-generation-probability nucleotide sequences to deal with suspected cross-contamination and a sequencing artifact. For each public chain, a later analysis derived a clonal expansion index from normalized ranks of inferred template counts within each repertoire. In a later analysis, generation probabilities were computed with a VDJ recombination model fitted to out-of-frame rearrangements, and the resulting probabilities were checked against IGoR. A later analysis scored TCR-TCR, TCR-HLA and TCR-CMV co-occurrence with hypergeometric tests, applying a repertoire-size bias correction to TCR pairs. False discovery rates were estimated in a later analysis by permuting HLA or CMV assignments 20 times. In a later analysis, co-occurring TCRs were grouped with DBSCAN, and TCRdist sequence similarity was added when clustering was performed within HLA-allele-positive subsets. Repertoires with fewer than 30,000 or more than 120,000 public chains, plus five repertoires with anomalous nucleotide sharing, were excluded from co-occurrence clustering. Entries here come from immuneACCESS through TCRdb and include only in-frame sequences with V and J called. Some clones fail to appear in such tables; in the studies checked, an unresolved V gene covers under half of the shortfall, and the cause of the remainder is unknown. V, J and clone size were drawn from that table, and D and trimming were deduced from the DNA. This sample holds 100,000 to 120,000 clones; around 80% were observed only once. The ten most abundant clones make up less than 3% of the sample.

Recombination linked TRBV7-6 to TRBJ1-4; perhaps TRBD1 is the D gene, with 6 bases matching. Sequenced material: PBMCs. This TCR derives from a woman aged 55-69 years in good health and CMV-seropositive. This receptor carries the CDR3 CASSRQDEKLFF. The bases are TGTGCCAGCAGCAGACAGGATGAAAAACTGTTTTTT.